This T cell receptor beta chain was sequenced for a study of cytomegalovirus exposure and HLA in healthy donors (dated 2017 in TCRdb). Notes on the research overall: In an earlier analysis of some 610 of the donors, 250 to 350 Gb of sequence data and 95 million to 130 million unique TCR beta sequences from about 179 million T cells were reported. Besides the first cohort of roughly 660 subjects, a separate validation cohort made up of over 100 different subjects was used. The study used immunosequencing to profile the T cell repertoires of 666 subjects and linked those repertoires to cytomegalovirus serostatus. An early release covering about 600 HLA-typed donors comprised about 300 gigabases of sequencing data and around 85 million unique TCR sequences. A later genetic analysis used genome-wide SNP genotypes for about 65% of the 666 donors, treating that subset as a discovery cohort. All discovery cohort repertoires had been generated using a single sequencing platform. In an earlier analysis of over 550 of the donors, high-throughput TCR beta sequencing was used to judge whether each TCR beta V gene segment behaved as functional or pseudogenic. The study aimed to test whether signatures of past pathogen exposure could be identified by cataloging public T cell receptors. The genetic ancestry cluster associated with self-reported Caucasian donors included 81% of the roughly 380 genotyped donors. Rather than using new phenotypic data, the later analysis identified candidate immune exposures from TCR beta sequences and from how often those sequences occurred across donors. A later analysis re-analyzed previously published TCR beta repertoires from several hundred donors and added high-resolution HLA genotyping to study TCR occurrence patterns. High-throughput TCR immunosequencing, statistical association of individual TCRs with disease status, and machine learning were combined to predict cytomegalovirus infection status. Donor age, sex, ethnicity and CMV serostatus were collected together with the repertoire data. Typing coverage differed by locus: A, B, C, DRB1 and DQB1 were typed in roughly 620-640 donors, DQA1 in approximately 520, DPA1 in around 600, and DPB1 in approximately 450. Across 300 to 500 genotyped donors of the cohort, an average of roughly 250,000 unique TCR beta nucleotide sequences per donor were sequenced, and approximately 19% of those sequences were non-productive. Four to six DR-DQ haplotypes were handled as single units for association and clustering, since linkage in the cohort was strong. Both class I and class II loci were covered by HLA typing, at four-digit resolution.

Concerning this clone itself: What antigen it recognizes has not been identified.

Overall study results and their limits: In a later analysis, several top co-occurrence clusters were reported to appear linked to parvovirus B19, influenza, CMV and Epstein-Barr virus. A later analysis found that most CMV-associated TCR beta chains appeared HLA-restricted, with HLA associations seemingly driven largely by CMV exposure. The classifier was reported to diagnose cytomegalovirus status with high specificity and sensitivity in both the original cohort and the validation cohort. At a false discovery rate of 0.05, a later analysis linked roughly 17,000 TCR beta sequences to specific HLA alleles. An earlier analysis of roughly 570 of the donors showed that most TCR beta V segments appeared in productive rearrangements either about 87% or about 30% of the time, which broadly matched IMGT annotations. HLA typing was unavailable for some donors at each locus, so association tests used only the typed subset. A group of highly shared sequence variants was considered likely to be a technical artifact of the sequencing pipeline. For the cohort, immune exposure information was limited to CMV serostatus. A further reported finding was that TCR beta sequences accurately predicted the HLA-A and HLA-B alleles for most subjects in the first cohort. While some public TCRs were present in many individuals, most TCR sequences turned up only very rarely across donors. Strong co-occurrence of HLA alleles, especially DR and DQ, made assigning TCR associations to individual alleles difficult. In a later analysis, TCR association rates were found to vary across HLA loci, with the most associated TCRs seen for DRB1 alleles and the fewest for HLA-C alleles. Because counts were too low, some 16 rarely observed V segments, including chromosome 9 orphons, were excluded from the earlier analysis of 587 of the donors. The authors suggested that the approach could potentially be extended to other disease states and immunological phenotypes. A later genetic analysis associated a missense DCLRE1C variant with V-gene and J-gene trimming of TCR beta chains, and an independent cohort replicated the association. Some IMGT-functional V segments, including TRBV6-2 and TRBV6-3, could not be told apart with the 87-base-pair reads, so those segments were excluded. Correlated functional status among segregating V segments might reflect linkage disequilibrium, but an unknown experimental factor could not be ruled out. In a later analysis, HLA-associated TCR beta chains were found to be more clonally expanded and to have lower generation probabilities than equally common non-associated chains. The presence/absence analyses assumed that sequencing depth was roughly uniform across donors, and that assumption may not be true. Only TCR beta chains were sequenced in this cohort, and the absence of alpha or paired-chain data limited detectable features. A few of the identified cytomegalovirus-associated TCR beta chains were confirmed in vitro to be specific for cytomegalovirus antigens. According to a later genetic analysis, donors in an Asian-associated ancestry cluster had fewer N-insertions in productive TCRs than the roughly 700-donor mean. The study gave a list of about 150 TCR beta chains associated with cytomegalovirus.

Libraries came from the immunoSEQ multiplex PCR assay. For the multiplex PCR, a mixture combining 60 forward primers for TCR Vbeta segments and 13 reverse primers for TCR Jbeta segments was used. The CDR3 region of rearranged TCR beta genes was amplified from genomic DNA by a multiplex PCR assay. On the Illumina HiSeq System, the amplified TCR beta libraries were sequenced as 87-base-pair reads. On the study's bioinformatics: Across the 500 to 700 repertoires, a later analysis counted tens of millions of unique TCR beta chains, 9.5 million to 13 million of which were shared by at least two donors. Raw reads were error-corrected and collapsed into unique sequences with a nearest-neighbor algorithm that merged closely related sequences to remove PCR and sequencing errors. CDR3 sequences were aligned to IMGT reference sequences to assign V, D and J gene segments. For a sequence to be retained, at least a six-nucleotide match to both a V gene segment and a J gene segment was required. A rearrangement was called productive if the CDR3 had no stop codons and remained in frame with V and J, and every other rearrangement was called non-productive. CDR3 was defined by IMGT convention, running from the second conserved V-encoded cysteine to the conserved J-encoded phenylalanine. The earlier analysis of about 590 of the donors excluded sequences that lacked an unambiguous match to a single V gene segment. In an earlier analysis of approximately 560 of the donors, a V segment was called functional when productive rearrangements were above 56.7%, and segregating when the standard deviation between donors exceeded 5%. A statistical classification framework was developed to diagnose cytomegalovirus status using the catalog of TCR beta chain sequences. A later analysis assigned V and J genes by comparing TCR nucleotide sequences with IMGT/GENE-DB human TR gene sequences. The TCRdist pipeline was used in a later analysis to assign CDR3 sequences and most-parsimonious VDJ recombination scenarios. In a later analysis, every TCR beta chain was defined by the combination of its CDR3 amino acid sequence and its V-gene family, and reads without a unique V-gene family were dropped. As a way to deal with suspected cross-contamination and a sequencing artifact, a later analysis dropped approximately 590 nucleotide sequences that were highly shared and had low generation probability. For each public chain, a later analysis derived a clonal expansion index from normalized ranks of inferred template counts within each repertoire. In a later analysis, generation probabilities were computed using a VDJ recombination model fitted to out-of-frame rearrangements, and the results were checked against IGoR. A later analysis scored TCR-TCR, TCR-HLA and TCR-CMV co-occurrence with hypergeometric tests, applying a repertoire-size bias correction to TCR pairs. To estimate false discovery rates, a later analysis permuted the HLA or CMV assignments 20 times. In a later analysis, co-occurring TCRs were grouped using DBSCAN, and TCRdist sequence similarity was added for clustering within HLA-allele-positive subsets. Repertoires with fewer than 30,000 or more than 120,000 public chains were left out of co-occurrence clustering, as were five repertoires with anomalous nucleotide sharing. TCRdb took this table from immuneACCESS and kept in-frame rearrangements with V and J called. Such tables lack part of the clones; where checked against another copy, unresolved V genes explain under half of the gap, and the rest is unexplained. Clone size and V and J calls were adopted from that table, with D and trimming inferred from the DNA. This sample's clone table shows under 200,000 clones. The top ten hold almost 6.5% of the sample.

Measured from the cysteine to the phenylalanine, the CDR3 is 12 residues long. Of all the DNA, just the CDR3 is kept, 36 bases in frame from base 1. CDR1 ENHRY and CDR2 SYGVKD were looked up in the germline V gene. Deletion took 3 bases off V and 3 bases off J, with a span of 6 bases between the germline ends. The cohort comprised more than 550 healthy bone marrow donors. At the time of sampling, all cohort members were nominally healthy, though unrecorded immune exposures were likely present. The donor was CMV seronegative and was included in the group of several hundred seronegative cohort members. A peripheral blood sample was collected from each donor, and TCR beta sequencing was performed on peripheral blood mononuclear cells. The Qiagen DNeasy Blood Extraction Kit was used to extract genomic DNA from the blood cell samples.

The TCR originated in a man aged 30 to 45 in good health and CMV-seronegative. Recombination connected TRBV10-3 to TRBJ2-7; too little of a D gene remains to name it. Material for sequencing was PBMCs. The CDR3 loop reads CAISDSDYEQYF. The sequenced DNA is TGTGCCATCAGTGACAGTGACTACGAGCAGTACTTC.